This T cell receptor beta chain stems from a study of cytomegalovirus exposure and HLA in healthy donors. Between the trimmed V and J ends, which lost 7 bases and 7 bases, there was a span of 19 bases. This CDR3 has 14 residues. Germline V gene data show CDR1 as LNHDA and CDR2 as SQIVND (reference sequence). Sequencing was performed with immunoSEQ multiplex PCR; in TCRdb, only in-frame clones are kept and a portion is missing. The sample carries 150,000 to 200,000 clones, 85% recorded once. The material sequenced was PBMCs. The genes are TRBV19 and TRBJ1-2; D remains ambiguous. The sequence was collected from a man aged 30-40 years in good health and CMV-seropositive. CDR3 sequence reads: CASIDVRGIGGYTF. CDR3 nucleotides: TGTGCCAGTATCGACGTTCGGGGTATTGGTGGCTACACCTTC.